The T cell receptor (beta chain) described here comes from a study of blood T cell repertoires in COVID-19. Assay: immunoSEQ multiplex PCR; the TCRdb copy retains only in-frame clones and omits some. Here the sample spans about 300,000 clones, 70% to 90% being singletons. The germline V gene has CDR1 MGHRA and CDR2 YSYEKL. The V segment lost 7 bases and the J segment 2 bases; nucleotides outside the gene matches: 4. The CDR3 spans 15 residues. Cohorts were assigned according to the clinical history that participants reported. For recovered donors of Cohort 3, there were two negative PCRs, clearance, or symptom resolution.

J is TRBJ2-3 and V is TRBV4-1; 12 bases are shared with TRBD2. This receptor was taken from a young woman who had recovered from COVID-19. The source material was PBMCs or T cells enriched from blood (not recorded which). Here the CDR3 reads CASTGLAGTTDTQYF. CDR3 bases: TGCGCCAGCACCGGACTAGCGGGGACCACAGATACGCAGTATTTT.